This is a list of T cell receptor beta chains from one sample in a study of T-cell memory formation after mild COVID-19. TCRdb re-analysed the 5' RACE reads in MiXCR, keeping a single row per CDR3 protein. In the table there are around 420,000 distinct CDR3 sequences, approximately 24% of which are singletons. Sequencing input: PBMCs or a T cell subset sorted from them (not recorded which). These receptors all stem from an adult woman who had mild COVID-19 (a few samples of this study predate the infection). Cell type and time point are not known. CDR3s include the opening cysteine and the closing phenylalanine or tryptophan.

cdr3_length: 14
v_call: TRBV29-1
j_call: TRBJ2-5
cdr3_aa: CSVGGRSIQETQYF

cdr3_length: 13
v_call: TRBV18
j_call: TRBJ1-1
cdr3_aa: CASSPSGNTEAFF

cdr3_length: 19
v_call: TRBV6-5
j_call: TRBJ1-4
cdr3_aa: CASSYLAMGLAGMQSGLFF

cdr3_length: 16
v_call: TRBV12-3/TRBV12-4
j_call: TRBJ1-5
cdr3_aa: CASSLAPWGSNQPQHF

cdr3_length: 16
v_call: TRBV5-1
j_call: TRBJ2-1
cdr3_aa: CASFMEASGGYNEQFF

cdr3_length: 14
v_call: TRBV12-3/TRBV12-4
j_call: TRBJ1-1
cdr3_aa: CASSLSTANTEAFF

cdr3_length: 17
v_call: TRBV15
j_call: TRBJ2-3
cdr3_aa: CATSRERLATYTDTQYF

cdr3_length: 12
v_call: TRBV19
j_call: TRBJ1-1
cdr3_aa: CASSIGEGEAFF

cdr3_length: 14
v_call: TRBV11-2
j_call: TRBJ2-5
cdr3_aa: CASSTDRGRETQYF

cdr3_length: 17
v_call: TRBV5-1
j_call: TRBJ1-3
cdr3_aa: CASSLGSLANSGNTIYF

cdr3_length: 16
v_call: TRBV10-3
j_call: TRBJ2-2
cdr3_aa: CAISDSQGRNTGELFF

cdr3_length: 14
v_call: TRBV18
j_call: TRBJ2-1
cdr3_aa: CASSPQGANNEQFF

cdr3_length: 15
v_call: TRBV2
j_call: TRBJ2-3
cdr3_aa: CASRSQGLATDTQYF

cdr3_length: 13
v_call: TRBV15
j_call: TRBJ2-3
cdr3_aa: CATSAHRADTQYF

cdr3_length: 14
v_call: TRBV7-2
j_call: TRBJ2-7
cdr3_aa: CASSYQTGSYEQYF

cdr3_length: 15
v_call: TRBV2
j_call: TRBJ2-2
cdr3_aa: CASTLRTGHTGELFF

cdr3_length: 15
v_call: TRBV18
j_call: TRBJ2-7
cdr3_aa: CASSPPSRGAYEQYF

cdr3_length: 15
v_call: TRBV12-3/TRBV12-4
j_call: TRBJ1-5
cdr3_aa: CASSLGTGLNQPQHF

cdr3_length: 14
v_call: TRBV11-3
j_call: TRBJ2-7
cdr3_aa: CASRSGQASYEQYF

cdr3_length: 16
v_call: TRBV7-8
j_call: TRBJ2-5
cdr3_aa: CASSIPGTSGEETQYF

cdr3_length: 11
v_call: TRBV28
j_call: TRBJ2-1
cdr3_aa: CASLGGREQFF

cdr3_length: 16
v_call: TRBV9
j_call: TRBJ2-1
cdr3_aa: CASSVVGGQGYNEQFF

cdr3_length: 15
v_call: TRBV12-3/TRBV12-4
j_call: TRBJ1-2
cdr3_aa: CASSSHRGVDYGYTF

cdr3_length: 17
v_call: TRBV5-1
j_call: TRBJ2-1
cdr3_aa: CASSLAVAGESYNEQFF

cdr3_length: 18
v_call: TRBV7-9
j_call: TRBJ1-1
cdr3_aa: CASSLALGWGARNTEAFF

cdr3_length: 14
v_call: TRBV29-1
j_call: TRBJ1-2
cdr3_aa: CSARHKGDRYGYTF

cdr3_length: 16
v_call: TRBV4-1
j_call: TRBJ2-3
cdr3_aa: CASSQAGRRYTDTQYF

cdr3_length: 15
v_call: TRBV12-3/TRBV12-4
j_call: TRBJ2-1
cdr3_aa: CASSPRRTSGNEQFF

cdr3_length: 13
v_call: TRBV30
j_call: TRBJ2-7
cdr3_aa: CAWSEGSTYEQYF

cdr3_length: 14
v_call: TRBV7-6
j_call: TRBJ2-7
cdr3_aa: CASSFAGKGYEQYF

cdr3_length: 12
v_call: TRBV11-2
j_call: TRBJ1-1
cdr3_aa: CASSLGLGEAFF

cdr3_length: 17
v_call: TRBV7-2
j_call: TRBJ2-5
cdr3_aa: CASSSRIARSDEETQYF

cdr3_length: 19
v_call: TRBV4-1
j_call: TRBJ2-1
cdr3_aa: CASSQGGKTSGGEWHEQFF

cdr3_length: 14
v_call: TRBV7-6
j_call: TRBJ2-3
cdr3_aa: CASSFRDNTDTQYF

cdr3_length: 14
v_call: TRBV19
j_call: TRBJ2-3
cdr3_aa: CASSINRHTDTQYF

cdr3_length: 15
v_call: TRBV9
j_call: TRBJ1-5
cdr3_aa: CASSRGEYSNQPQHF

cdr3_length: 14
v_call: TRBV12-3/TRBV12-4
j_call: TRBJ1-6
cdr3_aa: CASRPGFQGSPLHF